The 25 T cell receptor beta chains below were found in one sample sequenced in a study of blood T cell repertoires in COVID-19. TCRdb keeps only in-frame clones here, not all; method: immunoSEQ multiplex PCR. The table records approximately 300,000 clones, about 93% of them present only once. Sequenced sample: peripheral blood. These receptor sequences come from a woman in her 30s with COVID-19, enrolled during active disease.

The chain has TRBV5-5 and TRBJ2-5, with TRBD2 matching over 13 bases. The V gene end was trimmed by 4 bases and the J gene end by 1 base; junction bases not matched to a gene: 4. Germline CDR1 SGHKS, CDR2 YYEKEE (reference sequence). The CDR3 contains 16 residues. CDR3 region: CASSPGLAGSQETQYF. CDR3 in DNA: TGTGCCAGCAGCCCGGGACTAGCGGGGTCCCAAGAGACCCAGTACTTC.

V is TRBV5-4 and J is TRBJ2-7; 9 bases match TRBD2. The germline gives CDR1 SGHNT, CDR2 YYREEE (reference sequence). CDR3 length: 14 amino acids. Trimming took 4 bases from V and 4 from J; bases not matched to a gene: 6. CDR3 loop: CASSRGRARYEQYF. The CDR3 nucleotides are TGTGCCAGCAGCCGCGGGAGGGCCAGGTACGAGCAGTACTTC.

V gene TRBV7-9 combines with J gene TRBJ2-3, with D unclear. The CDR3 is made up of 11 amino acids. V lost 5 bases and J 6 bases, leaving 6 bases between the germline ends. In germline, CDR1 is SEHNR, CDR2 FQNEAQ (reference sequence). CDR3 nucleotides: TGTGCCAGCAGCCCTAGGGATACGCAGTATTTT. It translates to CASSPRDTQYF. Variable domain in full (rest from reference TRBV7-9 and TRBJ2-3): DTGVSQNPRHKITKRGQNVTFRCDPISEHNRLYWYRQTLGQGPEFLTYFQNEAQLEKSRLLSDRFSAERPKGSFSTLEIQRTEQGDSAMYLCASSPRDTQYFGPGTRLTVL.

The chain couples TRBV7-9 to TRBJ2-1; D ambiguous. Trimming cost V 5 bases and J 6 bases, with 8 bases left between them. Germline loops: CDR1 SEHNR, CDR2 FQNEAQ (reference sequence). This CDR3 contains 12 residues. CDR3 nucleotides: TGTGCCAGCAGCACCCTACGCAATGAGCAGTTCTTC. Amino acids: CASSTLRNEQFF.

V and J are TRBV4-2 and TRBJ2-3; weak D call: TRBD1 (6 bases). The CDR3 is 15 amino acids. V shed 0 bases and J shed 6 bases, with 13 bases lying between them. CDR1 LGHNA and CDR2 YNFKEQ come from the germline V gene. CDR3 in amino acids: CASSQDAAQGDTQYF. CDR3 sequence (DNA): TGTGCCAGCAGCCAAGACGCGGCTCAGGGGGATACGCAGTATTTT.

This chain joins TRBV9 and TRBJ2-7, with 7 bases matching TRBD2. CDR1 and CDR2 (germline): SGDLS, YYNGEE. Unmatched junction bases numbered 14, after V lost 2 bases and J lost 6 bases. The CDR3 sequence is 16 residues long. In DNA form, the CDR3 reads TGTGCCAGCAGCGTGGGAGGACTAGGAGGGAGGGGCGAGCAGTACTTC. Protein: CASSVGGLGGRGEQYF.

This clone appeared a single time. The chain employs TRBV4-1 and TRBJ1-1; tentative D call: TRBD1 (6 bases). The CDR3 consists of 14 residues. V lost 3 bases and J lost 5, with 13 bases in between. Germline CDR1 is MGHRA and CDR2 is YSYEKL. This CDR3 reads CASSQAQGSTEAFF. The CDR3, as DNA: TGCGCCAGCAGCCAGGCTCAGGGGAGTACTGAAGCTTTCTTT.

This clone has just one count. V gene TRBV5-8 combines with J gene TRBJ1-1; D unresolved. V was trimmed by 3 bases and J by 1 base, leaving 7 bases between them. The germline gives CDR1 SGHTS, CDR2 YDEGEE. This CDR3 spans 13 amino acids. The CDR3 region has the DNA TGTGCCAGCAGCTACGCAGGGAACACTGAAGCTTTCTTT. Amino acids: CASSYAGNTEAFF.

This clone was counted a few times. The CDR3: CASSLGGRGQGDTEAFF. The CDR3 nucleotides are TGTGCCAGCAGCTTAGGGGGAAGAGGACAGGGGGACACTGAAGCTTTCTTT. The chain recombines TRBV11-3 with TRBJ1-1; 10 nucleotides match TRBD1. From germline, CDR1 is SGHNT and CDR2 YENEEA. Trimming cost V 1 base and J 3 bases; bases outside gene matches: 8. The CDR3 extends over 17 amino acids.

The gene calls are TRBV9 and TRBJ2-3; 15 nucleotides line up with TRBD2. Per germline, CDR1 SGDLS and CDR2 YYNGEE. The V gene end was trimmed by 6 bases and the J gene end by 7 bases; junction bases not matched to a gene: 18. The CDR3 has 19 amino acids. The CDR3 region is CASTLDPGLAGGLLNTQYF. CDR3 in DNA: TGTGCCAGCACCCTGGACCCGGGACTAGCGGGAGGCCTCCTTAATACGCAGTATTTT.

The rearrangement uses TRBV3-1 (or the pseudogene TRBV3-2) and TRBJ2-3; tentatively, D is TRBD1 (6 bases). The V gene lost 1 base and the J gene lost 1 base, with 12 bases spanning the gap. This CDR3 region has 16 residues. Germline assignment: CDR1 LGHDT and CDR2 YNNKEL (reference sequence). CDR3 in amino acids: CASSQVGGYCTDTQYF. The CDR3 DNA sequence: TGTGCCAGCAGCCAAGTAGGGGGATACTGCACAGATACGCAGTATTTT.

The rearrangement links TRBV6-6 to TRBJ2-3, with D possibly matching TRBD2 (5 bases). The V end was cut by 8 bases, the J end by 4 bases, with 19 bases between. The length of the CDR3 is 15 residues. Germline values: CDR1 MNHNY, CDR2 SVGAGI (reference sequence). The CDR3 bases are TGTGCCAGCCTCCCGTTGGGAGAGGGATCAGATACGCAGTATTTT. This gives the protein CASLPLGEGSDTQYF.

The V call is TRBV4-2, the J call TRBJ2-1; TRBD2 matches 11 bases. The CDR3 consists of 18 residues. Per the germline V gene, CDR1 is LGHNA and CDR2 is YNFKEQ. V lost 0 bases to trimming and J lost 0 bases; unmatched junction nucleotides: 4. The CDR3 bases are TGTGCCAGCAGCCAAGACTTAGCGGGAGGGTCCTCCTACAATGAGCAGTTCTTC. This encodes CASSQDLAGGSSYNEQFF.

This clone was seen a single time. J is TRBJ2-4 and V is TRBV20-1; 10 bases line up with TRBD1. V was pared by 3 bases and J by 6 bases, with 8 bases of the junction left unmatched. The CDR3 is made up of 15 amino acids. Germline assignment: CDR1 DFQATT and CDR2 SNEGSKA (reference sequence). For the CDR3, the DNA is TGCAGTGCTAGTTACGGGACAGGGGTCCGAAACATTCAGTACTTC. It specifies CSASYGTGVRNIQYF.

V usage is TRBV20-1 and J usage is TRBJ2-4; D gene uncertain. With 6 bases removed from V and 2 bases from J, the gap between germline ends came to 5 bases. There are 11 residues in the CDR3. Germline lookup yields CDR1 DFQATT and CDR2 SNEGSKA (reference sequence). The CDR3 DNA follows: TGCAGTGCGCGGTCCAAAAACATTCAGTACTTC. Translation: CSARSKNIQYF.

This clone has just one count. This chain links TRBV28 with TRBJ2-5; tentative D call: TRBD1 (6 bases). CDR3 length: 15 residues. Per the germline V gene, CDR1 is MDHEN and CDR2 is SYDVKM. Trimming removed 3 bases at V and 1 base at J, with 12 bases between. This CDR3 reads CASSLRTAFQETQYF. Here the CDR3 DNA reads TGTGCCAGCAGTTTGAGGACAGCCTTCCAAGAGACCCAGTACTTC.

V is TRBV5-5 and J is TRBJ1-1; TRBD1 aligns across 8 bases. This CDR3 has 15 amino acids. Germline CDR1 is SGHKS and CDR2 is YYEKEE (reference sequence). V lost 3 bases to trimming and J lost 0 bases; unmatched junction nucleotides: 4. CDR3 in amino acids: CASSSRTGMNTEAFF. The CDR3 nucleotides read TGTGCCAGCAGCTCGAGGACAGGGATGAACACTGAAGCTTTCTTT.

Only one count was recorded for this clone. The chain couples TRBV25-1 to TRBJ2-5, with TRBD2 identical over 9 bases. Looked up from germline, CDR1 is MGHDK and CDR2 is SYGVNS. The CDR3 is 15 residues long. V lost 4 bases and J lost 4; bases outside the gene matches: 7. The chain's CDR3 is CASSGQLAGGETQYF. The CDR3 DNA follows: TGTGCCAGCAGTGGTCAACTAGCGGGTGGAGAGACCCAGTACTTC.

The V call is TRBV6-5, the J call TRBJ2-7; TRBD2 matches 7 bases. The CDR3 totals 15 residues. CDR1 and CDR2 from the germline V gene are MNHEY and SVGAGI. J gave up 2 bases and V 0 bases, and 4 bases lay outside the gene matches. The CDR3 reads CASSYSGRGTYEQYF. For the CDR3, the DNA is TGTGCCAGCAGTTACTCGGGGAGGGGAACCTACGAGCAGTACTTC.

Only a few counts were recorded for this clone. The chain links TRBV7-2 to TRBJ1-5; unclear D gene. The CDR3 is 13 residues long. V gave up 4 bases and J gave up 4 bases, with 8 bases separating them. Germline CDR1 SGHTA, CDR2 FQGNSA. CDR3 in DNA: TGTGCCAGCAGCTCTTCCAGGAATCAGCCCCAGCATTTT. The encoded protein is CASSSSRNQPQHF.

This chain links TRBV9 with TRBJ2-1; D gene unclear. The CDR3 covers 11 residues. CDR1 is SGDLS and CDR2 is YYNGEE in the germline V gene. Trimming shortened V by 4 bases and J by 8 bases, and 7 bases separated the two germline ends. The CDR3 is CASSRRDEQFF. CDR3 in DNA: TGTGCCAGCAGCCGCCGGGATGAGCAGTTCTTC.

This chain uses TRBV13 with TRBJ2-7; 7 bases match TRBD2. The V gene's germline CDR1 is PRHDT and CDR2 FYEKMQ (reference sequence). Unmatched junction bases numbered 6, after V lost 3 bases and J lost 1 base. This CDR3 has 15 residues. The CDR3 reads CASSLGGSGSYEQYF. CDR3 DNA: TGTGCCAGCAGCTTGGGCGGGAGTGGGTCCTACGAGCAGTACTTC.

V is TRBV7-8 and J is TRBJ2-2; 8 bases agree with TRBD1. Germline V gene lookup returns CDR1 SGHVS and CDR2 FQNEAQ. The CDR3 is 15 residues long. J lost 4 bases, V lost 5 bases, and 6 bases had no gene match. The CDR3 is CASSPQGAPTGELFF. CDR3 DNA: TGTGCCAGCAGCCCCCAGGGGGCTCCCACCGGGGAGCTGTTTTTT.

V gene TRBV12-3 or TRBV12-4 combines with J gene TRBJ2-7; D is perhaps TRBD1 (5 bases). The CDR3 totals 13 residues. V was clipped by 5 bases and J by 9 bases, with 17 bases between them. The CDR3 DNA follows: TGTGCCAGCAGTCAACAGGTCCCTACGATGCAGTACTTC. Its protein is CASSQQVPTMQYF.

This clone has only a few counts. In DNA form, the CDR3 reads TGTGCCAGCAGTGACTCGACTAGCGGGAACACCGGGGAGCTGTTTTTT. Its translation: CASSDSTSGNTGELFF. J is TRBJ2-2 and V is TRBV6-4; the match to TRBD2 covers 9 bases. J gave up 1 base and V 0 bases, and 0 bases lay outside the gene matches. The CDR3 is 16 amino acids. Germline V gene lookup returns CDR1 MRHNA and CDR2 SNTAGT.